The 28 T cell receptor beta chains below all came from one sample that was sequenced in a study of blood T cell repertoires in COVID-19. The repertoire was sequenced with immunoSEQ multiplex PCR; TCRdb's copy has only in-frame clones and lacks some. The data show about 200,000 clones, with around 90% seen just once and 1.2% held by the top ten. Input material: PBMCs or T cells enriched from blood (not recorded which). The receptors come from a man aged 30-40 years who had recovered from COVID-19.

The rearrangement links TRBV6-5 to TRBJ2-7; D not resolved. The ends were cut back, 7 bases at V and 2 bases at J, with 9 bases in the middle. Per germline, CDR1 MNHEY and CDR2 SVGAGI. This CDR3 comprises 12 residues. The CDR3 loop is CASNTPTYEQYF. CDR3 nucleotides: TGTGCCAGCAATACACCAACCTACGAGCAGTACTTC.

CDR3 loop: CASSYNGGLNTEAFF. The CDR3 coding sequence is TGTGCCAGCAGTTACAACGGAGGCTTGAACACTGAAGCTTTCTTT. The V call is TRBV6-2 or TRBV6-3, the J call TRBJ1-1; D unresolved. There are 15 residues in the CDR3. CDR1 and CDR2 (germline): MNHEY, SVGEGT. V gave up 2 bases and J gave up 0 bases, with 10 bases separating them.

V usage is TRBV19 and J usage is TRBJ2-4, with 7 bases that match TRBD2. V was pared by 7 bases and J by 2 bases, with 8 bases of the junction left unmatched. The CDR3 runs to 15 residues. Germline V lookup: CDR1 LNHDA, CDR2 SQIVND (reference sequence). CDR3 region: CASTPFSGPKNIQYF. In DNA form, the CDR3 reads TGTGCCAGTACCCCTTTTAGCGGGCCCAAAAACATTCAGTACTTC.

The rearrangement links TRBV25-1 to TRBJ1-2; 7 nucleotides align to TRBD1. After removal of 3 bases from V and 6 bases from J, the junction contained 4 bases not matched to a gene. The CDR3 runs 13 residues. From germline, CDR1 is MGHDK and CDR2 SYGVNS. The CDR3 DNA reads TGTGCCAGCAGTGAGTGGCAGGGGGATGGCTACACCTTC. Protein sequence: CASSEWQGDGYTF.

DNA for the CDR3: TGTGCCAGCAGTTCCTACCGACAGGAGAAGCGTGGCTACACCTTC. This sequence encodes CASSSYRQEKRGYTF. The V gene is TRBV6-2 or TRBV6-3, the J gene TRBJ1-2; tentative D call: TRBD1 (6 bases). V was clipped by 4 bases and J by 7 bases, with 19 bases between them. This CDR3 spans 15 amino acids. Germline CDR1 MNHEY, CDR2 SVGEGT.

The CDR3 DNA reads TGTGCCAGCAGTTTTAGACTAGCGGAGGGGGGGCAGTACTTC. Its translation: CASSFRLAEGGQYF. V is TRBV27 and J is TRBJ2-7, with 9 bases fitting TRBD2. The V segment lost 3 bases and the J segment 9 bases; nucleotides outside the gene matches: 9. The CDR3 has 14 amino acids. The germline V gene has CDR1 MNHEY and CDR2 SMNVEV (reference sequence).

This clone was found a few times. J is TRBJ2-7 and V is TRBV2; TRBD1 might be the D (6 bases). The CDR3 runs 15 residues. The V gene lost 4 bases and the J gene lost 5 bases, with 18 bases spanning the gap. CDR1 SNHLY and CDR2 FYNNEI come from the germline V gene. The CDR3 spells CASSVKTGRYHEQYF. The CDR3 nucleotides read TGTGCCAGCAGTGTAAAAACAGGGCGGTACCACGAGCAGTACTTC.

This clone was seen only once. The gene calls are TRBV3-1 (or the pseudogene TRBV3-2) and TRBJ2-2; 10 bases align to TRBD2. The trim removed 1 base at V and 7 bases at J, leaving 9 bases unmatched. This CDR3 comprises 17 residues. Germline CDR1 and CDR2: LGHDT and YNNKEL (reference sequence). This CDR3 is CASSQVSGGARGGELFF. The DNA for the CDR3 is TGTGCCAGCAGCCAAGTCAGCGGGGGGGCACGCGGCGGGGAGCTGTTTTTT.

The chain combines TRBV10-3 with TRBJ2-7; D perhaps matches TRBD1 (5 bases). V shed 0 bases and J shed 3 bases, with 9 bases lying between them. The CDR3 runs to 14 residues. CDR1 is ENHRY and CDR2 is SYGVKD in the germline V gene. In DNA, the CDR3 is TGTGCCATCAGTGAGTCATCAGGGCGCTACGAGCAGTACTTC. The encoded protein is CAISESSGRYEQYF.

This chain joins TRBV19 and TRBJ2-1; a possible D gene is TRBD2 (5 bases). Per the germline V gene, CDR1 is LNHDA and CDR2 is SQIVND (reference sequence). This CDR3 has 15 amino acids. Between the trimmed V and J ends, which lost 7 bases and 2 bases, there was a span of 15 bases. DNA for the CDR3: TGTGCCAGTAAGGTGGCGGGCGTTACCTACAATGAGCAGTTCTTC. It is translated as CASKVAGVTYNEQFF.

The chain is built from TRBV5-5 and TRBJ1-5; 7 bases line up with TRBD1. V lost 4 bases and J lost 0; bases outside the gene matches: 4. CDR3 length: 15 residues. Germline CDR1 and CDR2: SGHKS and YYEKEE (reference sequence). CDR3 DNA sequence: TGTGCCAGCAGCCTCGGACAGGTTAGCAATCAGCCCCAGCATTTT. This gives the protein CASSLGQVSNQPQHF.

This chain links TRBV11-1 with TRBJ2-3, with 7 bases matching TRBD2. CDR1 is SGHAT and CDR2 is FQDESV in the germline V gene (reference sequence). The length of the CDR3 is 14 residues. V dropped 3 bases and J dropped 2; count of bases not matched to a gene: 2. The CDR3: CASSFGGITDTQYF. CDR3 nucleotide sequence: TGTGCCAGCAGCTTCGGGGGGATCACAGATACGCAGTATTTT.

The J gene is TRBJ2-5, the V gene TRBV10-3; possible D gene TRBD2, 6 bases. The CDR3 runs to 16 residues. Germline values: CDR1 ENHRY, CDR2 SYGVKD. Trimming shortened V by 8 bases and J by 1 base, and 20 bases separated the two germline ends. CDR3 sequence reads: CAIGLSYMGGQETQYF. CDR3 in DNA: TGTGCCATCGGGTTATCGTACATGGGAGGCCAAGAGACCCAGTACTTC.

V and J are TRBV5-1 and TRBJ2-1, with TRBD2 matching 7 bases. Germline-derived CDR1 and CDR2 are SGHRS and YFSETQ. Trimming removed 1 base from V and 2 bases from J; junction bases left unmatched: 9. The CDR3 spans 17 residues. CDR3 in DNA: TGCGCCAGCAGCTTGCGGCCTAGCGGACCCGCCTACAATGAGCAGTTCTTC. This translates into CASSLRPSGPAYNEQFF.

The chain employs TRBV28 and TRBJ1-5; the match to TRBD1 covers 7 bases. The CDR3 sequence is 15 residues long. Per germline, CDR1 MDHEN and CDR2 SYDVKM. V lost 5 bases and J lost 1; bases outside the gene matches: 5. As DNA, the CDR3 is TGTGCCAGCAGTGGAGGGACAGTGAGCAATCAGCCCCAGCATTTT. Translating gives CASSGGTVSNQPQHF.

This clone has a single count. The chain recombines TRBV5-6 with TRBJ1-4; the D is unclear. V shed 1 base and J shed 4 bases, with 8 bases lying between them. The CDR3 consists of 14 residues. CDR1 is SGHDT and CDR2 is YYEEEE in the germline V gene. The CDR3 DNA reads TGTGCCAGCAGCTTGAGAGGTCTTAATGAAAAACTGTTTTTT. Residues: CASSLRGLNEKLFF.

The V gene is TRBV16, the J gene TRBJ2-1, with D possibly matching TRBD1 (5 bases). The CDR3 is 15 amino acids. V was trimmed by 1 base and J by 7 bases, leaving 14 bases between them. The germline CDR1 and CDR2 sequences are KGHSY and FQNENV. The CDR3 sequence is CASSQFNGHPNEQFF. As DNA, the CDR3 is TGTGCCAGCAGCCAATTTAACGGACACCCGAATGAGCAGTTCTTC.

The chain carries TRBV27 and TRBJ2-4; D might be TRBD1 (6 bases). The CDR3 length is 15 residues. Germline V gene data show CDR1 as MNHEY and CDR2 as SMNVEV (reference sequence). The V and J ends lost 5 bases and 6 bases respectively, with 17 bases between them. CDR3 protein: CASSEAGQLINIQYF. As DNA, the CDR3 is TGTGCCAGCAGTGAGGCAGGACAGCTTATAAACATTCAGTACTTC.

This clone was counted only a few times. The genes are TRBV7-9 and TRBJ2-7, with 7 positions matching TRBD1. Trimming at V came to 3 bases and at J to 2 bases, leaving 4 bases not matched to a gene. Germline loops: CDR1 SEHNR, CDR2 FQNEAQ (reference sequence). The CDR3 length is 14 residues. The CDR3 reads CASSFHRGPYEQYF. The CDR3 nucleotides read TGTGCCAGCAGCTTTCACAGGGGCCCCTACGAGCAGTACTTC.

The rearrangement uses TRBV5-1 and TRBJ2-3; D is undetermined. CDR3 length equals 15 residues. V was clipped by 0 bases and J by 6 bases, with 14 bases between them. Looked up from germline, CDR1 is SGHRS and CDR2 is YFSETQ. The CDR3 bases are TGCGCCAGCAGCTTGGTGGCGGAAGCCGGGGATACGCAGTATTTT. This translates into CASSLVAEAGDTQYF.

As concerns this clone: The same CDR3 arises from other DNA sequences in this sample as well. CDR3: CASSLTGAGQPQHF. CDR3 nucleotides: TGTGCCAGCAGCCTGACAGGGGCGGGACAGCCCCAGCATTTT. The chain uses TRBV6-5 and TRBJ1-5, with TRBD1 matching 8 bases. Trimming took 6 bases from V and 7 from J; bases not matched to a gene: 8. CDR1 is MNHEY, CDR2 SVGAGI, per germline. This CDR3 region has 14 residues.

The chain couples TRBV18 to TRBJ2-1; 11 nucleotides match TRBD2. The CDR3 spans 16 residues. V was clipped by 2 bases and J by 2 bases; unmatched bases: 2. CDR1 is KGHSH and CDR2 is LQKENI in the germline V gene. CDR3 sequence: CASSPVAGGPYNEQFF. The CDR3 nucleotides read TGTGCCAGCTCACCAGTAGCGGGGGGGCCCTACAATGAGCAGTTCTTC.

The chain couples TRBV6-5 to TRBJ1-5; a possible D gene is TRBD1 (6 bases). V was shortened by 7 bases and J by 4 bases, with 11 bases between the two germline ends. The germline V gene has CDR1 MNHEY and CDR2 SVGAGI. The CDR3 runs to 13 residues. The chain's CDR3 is CASTGVGNQPQHF. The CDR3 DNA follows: TGTGCCAGCACAGGGGTGGGAAATCAGCCCCAGCATTTT.

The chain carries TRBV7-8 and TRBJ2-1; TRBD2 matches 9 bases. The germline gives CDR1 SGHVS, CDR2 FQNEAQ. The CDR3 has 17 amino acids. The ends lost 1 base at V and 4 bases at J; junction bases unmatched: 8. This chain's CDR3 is CASSLVSSGTYYNEQFF. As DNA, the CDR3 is TGTGCCAGCAGCTTAGTTTCTAGCGGGACTTATTACAATGAGCAGTTCTTC. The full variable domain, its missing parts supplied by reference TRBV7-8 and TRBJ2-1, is GAGVSQSPRYKVAKRGQDVALRCDPISGHVSLFWYQQALGQGPEFLTYFQNEAQLDKSGLPSDRFFAERPEGSVSTLKIQRTQQEDSAVYLCASSLVSSGTYYNEQFFGPGTRLTVL.

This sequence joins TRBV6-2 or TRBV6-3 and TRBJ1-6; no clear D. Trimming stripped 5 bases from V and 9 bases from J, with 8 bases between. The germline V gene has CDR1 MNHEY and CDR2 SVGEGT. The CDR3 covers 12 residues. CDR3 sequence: CASSPPVSPLHF. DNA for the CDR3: TGTGCCAGCAGTCCCCCCGTTTCACCCCTCCACTTT.

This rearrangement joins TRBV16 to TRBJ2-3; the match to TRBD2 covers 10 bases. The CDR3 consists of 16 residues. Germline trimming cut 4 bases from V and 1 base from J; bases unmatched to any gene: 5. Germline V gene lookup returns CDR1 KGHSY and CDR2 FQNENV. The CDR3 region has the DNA TGTGCCAGCAGCCCCTACGGGACTAGCGGCACAGATACGCAGTATTTT. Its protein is CASSPYGTSGTDTQYF.

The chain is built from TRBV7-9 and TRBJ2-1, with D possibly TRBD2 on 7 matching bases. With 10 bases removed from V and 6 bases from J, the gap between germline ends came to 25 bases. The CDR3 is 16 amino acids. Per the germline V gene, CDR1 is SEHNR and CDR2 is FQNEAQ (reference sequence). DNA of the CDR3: TGTGCCACCCATCCCACTACCGGGGGGCGCTCCAATGAGCAGTTCTTC. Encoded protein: CATHPTTGGRSNEQFF.

The CDR3 DNA follows: TGTGCCAGCAGCTTGCAGGGTCGGCAGCCCCAGCATTTT. This codes for CASSLQGRQPQHF. This sequence joins TRBV13 and TRBJ1-5; D perhaps matches TRBD1 (5 bases). CDR1 PRHDT and CDR2 FYEKMQ come from the germline V gene (reference sequence). Trimming stripped 3 bases from V and 7 bases from J, with 10 bases between. The CDR3 extends over 13 amino acids.